A selection of T cell receptor beta chains follows, all from one sample in a study of T cells in Graves' hyperthyroidism and ophthalmopathy. From the multiplex PCR reads, TCRdb called clonotypes with MiXCR, one entry per CDR3 protein. The table has 470,000 or so distinct CDR3 sequences, about a fifth seen once; the top ten hold less than 30%. Input material: blood. These receptors all stem from a man aged 18 to 29 with Graves' hyperthyroidism. CDR3s include the opening cysteine and the closing phenylalanine or tryptophan. The D gene is left open where the match is weak. A clone size is listed for some rows: how often the clone was seen (once, few, many), or a class if it is expanded.

V gene	J gene	clone size	D gene	CDR3 protein	CDR3 DNA
TRBV7-2	TRBJ2-5	NA	TRBD1	CASSSRTGDSETQYF	TGTGCCAGCAGCTCTCGGACAGGGGATTCGGAGACCCAGTACTTC
TRBV10-3	TRBJ2-7	many	TRBD1	CAISELGQGFEQYF	TGTGCCATCAGTGAACTGGGACAGGGATTCGAGCAGTACTTC
TRBV12-5	TRBJ1-1	NA	NA	CASGLVKTEAFF	TGTGCTAGTGGTTTGGTTAAGACTGAAGCTTTCTTT
TRBV12-3/TRBV12-4	TRBJ1-2	many	TRBD1	CASSTYRDRVGYGYTF	TGTGCCAGCAGCACGTACCGGGACAGGGTAGGCTATGGCTACACCTTC
TRBV6-1	TRBJ2-5	many	TRBD1	CASSKSGQMIETQYF	TGTGCCAGCAGCAAATCGGGACAGATGATAGAGACCCAGTACTTC
TRBV11-2	TRBJ1-2	NA	NA	CASSLLVYGYTF	TGTGCCAGCAGCCTTCTTGTCTATGGCTACACCTTC
TRBV4-1	TRBJ1-2	NA	NA	CASSQVRVANYGYTF	TGCGCCAGCAGCCAAGTTAGGGTAGCTAACTATGGCTACACCTTC
TRBV11-2	TRBJ2-5	many	TRBD2	CASSLGKGTSRGETQYF	TGTGCCAGCAGCTTGGGGAAAGGGACTAGCCGGGGGGAGACCCAGTACTTC
TRBV5-1	TRBJ2-7	many	TRBD2	CASSEGSGGLYEQYF	TGCGCCAGCAGCGAAGGTAGCGGGGGCCTTTACGAGCAGTACTTC
TRBV5-1	TRBJ2-7	few	TRBD2	CASGRGLADIYEQYF	TGCGCCAGCGGGCGGGGACTAGCGGATATCTACGAGCAGTACTTC
TRBV12-3/TRBV12-4	TRBJ2-2	many	TRBD2	CASSSPTSGGARSGELFF	TGTGCCAGCAGCTCTCCGACTAGCGGGGGGGCTAGGTCCGGGGAGCTGTTTTTT
TRBV30	TRBJ1-5	many	NA	CAWSVGSNQPQHF	TGTGCCTGGAGTGTAGGCAGCAATCAGCCCCAGCATTTT
TRBV28	TRBJ1-6	many	NA	CASSLAGTVNSPLHF	TGTGCCAGCAGTTTAGCAGGGACGGTGAATTCACCCCTCCACTTT
TRBV20-1	TRBJ1-5	NA	NA	CSAKKSRVYSNQPQHF	TGCAGTGCAAAGAAGTCCCGGGTATATAGCAATCAGCCCCAGCATTTT
TRBV3-1	TRBJ1-1	many	NA	CASSQDGVGNTEAFF	TGTGCCAGCAGCCAAGATGGAGTTGGTAACACTGAAGCTTTCTTT
TRBV10-3	TRBJ1-2	many	TRBD1	CAISESGQGMYYGYTF	TGTGCCATCAGTGAGTCCGGACAGGGGATGTACTATGGCTACACCTTC
TRBV6-1	TRBJ1-2	NA	NA	CASTRLEGRNYGYTF	TGTGCCAGCACCAGATTGGAGGGACGGAACTATGGCTACACCTTC
TRBV6-2/TRBV6-3	TRBJ2-7	NA	NA	CASTPGGGERKRPYEQYF	TGTGCCAGCACTCCCGGGGGTGGCGAGAGAAAACGGCCCTACGAGCAGTACTTC
TRBV4-2	TRBJ1-1	many	NA	CASSPLVGRTGRRADTEAFF	TGTGCCAGCAGCCCATTAGTGGGCCGCACAGGGAGGAGGGCGGACACTGAAGCTTTCTTT
TRBV16	TRBJ1-2	few	NA	CASSLGKVHYGYTF	TGTGCCAGCAGCCTGGGAAAGGTGCACTATGGCTACACCTTC
TRBV6-5	TRBJ1-2	NA	NA	CASSSGWGYGYTF	TGTGCCAGCAGTTCGGGCTGGGGGTATGGCTACACCTTC
TRBV28	TRBJ2-2	many	NA	CASSVRDLLTGELFF	TGTGCCAGCAGTGTTCGGGACTTGTTAACCGGGGAGCTGTTTTTT
TRBV6-1	TRBJ2-5	NA	NA	CASAGDVETQYF	TGTGCCAGCGCCGGTGATGTAGAGACCCAGTACTTC
TRBV6-2/TRBV6-3	TRBJ2-7	many	NA	CASSWTSYEQYF	TGTGCCAGCAGTTGGACCTCCTACGAGCAGTACTTC
TRBV28	TRBJ2-7	NA	TRBD1	CASSWTGALTYEQYF	TGTGCCAGCAGTTGGACAGGGGCCCTAACCTACGAGCAGTACTTC
TRBV20-1	TRBJ1-2	many	NA	CSARVRIVGDGLYGYTF	TGCAGTGCTAGAGTCCGCATTGTGGGAGACGGACTATATGGCTACACCTTC
TRBV11-2	TRBJ1-5	few	NA	CASSLGTQNQPQHF	TGTGCCAGCAGCTTAGGGACACAGAATCAGCCCCAGCATTTT
TRBV5-8	TRBJ2-5	many	NA	CASSLDEGQGETQYF	TGTGCCAGCAGCTTGGACGAGGGGCAGGGAGAGACCCAGTACTTC
TRBV6-1	TRBJ1-2	NA	TRBD1	CASSEAITPGQGYGYTF	TGTGCCAGCAGTGAAGCGATTACCCCGGGACAGGGGTATGGCTACACCTTC
TRBV19	TRBJ1-5	many	TRBD1	CASSPRRLTGGNQPQHF	TGTGCCAGTAGTCCTCGCAGGCTGACAGGGGGTAATCAGCCCCAGCATTTT
TRBV28	TRBJ1-5	NA	NA	CASSPNGRAGWRQPQHF	TGTGCCAGCAGTCCTAACGGACGAGCTGGGTGGCGTCAGCCCCAGCATTTT
TRBV19	TRBJ2-7	NA	NA	CASSDWSGEQYF	TGTGCCAGTAGTGATTGGAGCGGCGAGCAGTACTTC
TRBV5-8	TRBJ2-5	NA	NA	CASSLDRPPPETQYF	TGTGCCAGCAGCTTGGATCGACCACCCCCCGAGACCCAGTACTTC
TRBV5-1	TRBJ1-1	many	NA	CASSFISENTEAFF	TGCGCCAGCAGCTTCATCAGTGAGAACACTGAAGCTTTCTTT
TRBV2	TRBJ2-7	many	NA	CASSEETGGEQYF	TGTGCCAGCAGTGAAGAGACCGGGGGCGAGCAGTACTTC
TRBV20-1	TRBJ2-5	many	NA	CSAIGRQIGQETQYF	TGCAGTGCTATAGGCCGACAGATAGGACAAGAGACCCAGTACTTC